This entry features one TCR beta chain sequence. The antigen is not known. The data belong to a study of OX40 agonist ivuxolimab in advanced cancers. Overall study findings and caveats: The average count of expanded clones was higher among CD8+ T cells than among CD4+.

Clones were read by immunoSEQ multiplex PCR, and TCRdb kept only the in-frame ones, dropping some. The table lists 90,000 or so clones, about 91% of them singletons. CDR3 length: 13 amino acids. Germline CDR1 reads SEHNR; CDR2 reads FQNEAQ (reference sequence). Trimming stripped 3 bases from V and 8 bases from J, with 10 bases between. This TCR was recovered from an adult with an advanced solid tumor such as melanoma, head and neck, liver or kidney cancer. The sample in question was CD4+ or CD8+ T cells sorted from blood, obtained in a trial of the OX40 agonist ivuxolimab. The J gene is TRBJ1-4, the V gene TRBV7-9; the D is unclear. The CDR3 region has the DNA TGTGCCAGCAGCTTTTGGACGGGCGAAAAACTGTTTTTT. Translation: CASSFWTGEKLFF.